This note documents a single TCR beta chain sequence. Its target is not known. Trimming stripped 3 bases from V and 0 bases from J, with 4 bases between. The V gene's germline CDR1 is SGHRS and CDR2 YFSETQ. The CDR3 spans 13 residues. The data belong to a study of shared clonotypes between healthy human individuals. In the study overall: The donor pool was made up of a couple of women and a few men aged 18 to 49. Notes on the study in general: When naive CD4 clonotypes were compared across a few donors, about 5% were shared. Non-shared clonotypes had lower generation probabilities than clonotypes shared by all four sorted-subset donors. Limitation of the genetic and exposure-history diversity represented came from the few donors.

Assay: immunoSEQ multiplex PCR; the TCRdb copy retains only in-frame clones and omits some. The repertoire holds about 2.4 million clones, with 85% to 95% as singletons. The specimen sequenced was naive CD4+ T cells sorted from blood. Subset given: CD45RA+ positively selected. This receptor was taken from a man in his late teens or twenties in good health. The V and J genes are TRBV5-1 and TRBJ1-3; D gene unclear. The CDR3 protein is CASSSISGNTIYF. DNA for the CDR3: TGCGCCAGCAGCTCGATCTCTGGAAACACCATATATTTT.